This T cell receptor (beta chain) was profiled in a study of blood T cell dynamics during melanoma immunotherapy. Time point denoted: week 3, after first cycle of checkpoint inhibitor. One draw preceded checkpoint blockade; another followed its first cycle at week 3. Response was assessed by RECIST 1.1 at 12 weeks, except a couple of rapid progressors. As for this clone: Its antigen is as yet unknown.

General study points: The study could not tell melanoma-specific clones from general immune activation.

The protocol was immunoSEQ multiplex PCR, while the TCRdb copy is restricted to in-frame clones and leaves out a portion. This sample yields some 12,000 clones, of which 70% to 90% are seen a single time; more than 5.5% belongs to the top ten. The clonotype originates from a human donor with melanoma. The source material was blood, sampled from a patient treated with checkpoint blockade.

The CDR3 sequence: CASSPREGLSYEQYF. Written as DNA, the CDR3 is TGTGCCAGCTCACCGCGGGAGGGCTTATCCTACGAGCAGTACTTC. The chain has TRBV18 and TRBJ2-7, with 9 bases that match TRBD2. Germline CDR1 reads KGHSH; CDR2 reads LQKENI. CDR3 length: 15 residues. With 3 bases clipped from V and 1 base from J, the junction kept 4 bases outside the gene matches.